The rows below give T cell receptor beta chains drawn from one sample of a study of T cell responses to AZD1222 COVID-19 vaccine. Profiling relied on immunoSEQ multiplex PCR, and the TCRdb table lists in-frame clones only, not all of them. The sample has around 140,000 clones, 93% seen once. The sample in question was peripheral blood, obtained on day 0 of AZD1222 vaccination. The receptors shown here come from an adult in good health. Both conserved end residues are part of each CDR3. A D gene is named only where the DNA matches it firmly. Clone size, where shown, is once, few, many, or a class for clones that have expanded.

V gene	D gene	J gene	clone size	CDR3 DNA	CDR3 protein
TRBV7-2	-	TRBJ1-4	-	TGTGCCAGCATCCCTCGCTCGCCAGACCCTGAAAAACTGTTTTTT	CASIPRSPDPEKLFF
TRBV2	TRBD1	TRBJ2-4	-	TGTGCCAGCACCCGGGGACAGGGGGGATCGAGCATTCAGTACTTC	CASTRGQGGSSIQYF
TRBV5-4	-	TRBJ1-1	-	TGTGCCAGCAGCTCAGCGGGCGATGAAGCTTTCTTT	CASSSAGDEAFF
TRBV9	-	TRBJ1-2	-	TGTGCCAGCAGCGTATCGGACGCGGCCTATGGCTACACCTTC	CASSVSDAAYGYTF
TRBV12-3/TRBV12-4	-	TRBJ2-2	-	TGTGCCAGCAGGAGGACAGCCGGGGAGCTGTTTTTT	CASRRTAGELFF
TRBV19	-	TRBJ1-3	-	TGTGCCAGTAGTATAGACGGCTACTCTGGAAACACCATATATTTT	CASSIDGYSGNTIYF
TRBV7-9	-	TRBJ1-4	-	TGTGCCAGCAGTCATGACGGGGGCAATCGGGGGAAACTGTTTTTT	CASSHDGGNRGKLFF
TRBV5-1	-	TRBJ1-2	-	TGCGCCAGCAGCTTGGGAGGGTTTAGTGACTATGGCTACACCTTC	CASSLGGFSDYGYTF
TRBV19	TRBD1	TRBJ2-7	-	TGTGCCAGTAGGGCAGGACAGGGGAACTCCTACGAGCAGTACTTC	CASRAGQGNSYEQYF
TRBV7-8	TRBD2	TRBJ2-3	-	TGTGCCAGCAGCAACGAGGCACTAGCGGGGGGGGATACGCAGTATTTT	CASSNEALAGGDTQYF
TRBV19	TRBD1	TRBJ1-2	-	TGTGCCAGTAGCCTGTGGACAGGGGATGGCTACACCTTC	CASSLWTGDGYTF
TRBV6-1	-	TRBJ2-7	once	TGTGCCAGCAGTGAAGCGAACCGGTCCGAGCAGTACTTC	CASSEANRSEQYF
TRBV15	TRBD1	TRBJ1-1	-	TGTGCCACCAGCAGAGGGGACAGGGAAGCTGAAGCTTTCTTT	CATSRGDREAEAFF
TRBV30	-	TRBJ1-4	few	TGTGCCTGGACTATTGATGCAACTAATGAAAAACTGTTTTTT	CAWTIDATNEKLFF
TRBV7-9	-	TRBJ1-1	-	TGTGCCAGCAGTAGAAAGGGGGTCCCTCCGGGTGGGACTGAAGCTTTCTTT	CASSRKGVPPGGTEAFF
TRBV7-9	-	TRBJ1-4	-	TGTGCCAGCAGCTTTAGTACCGCACAGGGACTTTATAATGAAAAACTGTTTTTT	CASSFSTAQGLYNEKLFF
TRBV30	-	TRBJ1-2	-	TGTGCCTGGAGATCCCAGGGTAGCTATGGCTACACCTTC	CAWRSQGSYGYTF
TRBV5-4	-	TRBJ1-4	-	TGTGCCAGCAGCTTGAAGGGGGCAACTAATGAAAAACTGTTTTTT	CASSLKGATNEKLFF
TRBV21-1	-	TRBJ2-7	few	TGTGCCAGCCCCAATTGGCCCCCGGCTATCGTCTACGAGCAGTACTTC	CASPNWPPAIVYEQYF
TRBV19	-	TRBJ2-6	-	TGTGCCAGTAGTCCCCTCCGGAGGCAGAGCTCTGGGGCCAACGTCCTGACTTTC	CASSPLRRQSSGANVLTF
TRBV28	TRBD2	TRBJ2-1	-	TGTGCCAGCAATGCACTAGCGGGAGGGTATGGGAGCAATGAGCAGTTCTTC	CASNALAGGYGSNEQFF
TRBV30	-	TRBJ1-2	-	TGTGCCTGTTTGCTCGGGGGTTATGGCTACACCTTC	CACLLGGYGYTF
TRBV12-5	-	TRBJ2-5	-	TGTGCTAGTGGTTTAGAAGAGACCCAGTACTTC	CASGLEETQYF
TRBV7-8	TRBD2	TRBJ2-5	-	TGTGCCAGCAGCTTGGGGACTAGCGGGGGGGCCAAGACCCAGTACTTC	CASSLGTSGGAKTQYF
TRBV10-3	-	TRBJ1-2	-	TGTGCCATCAGCCGGGGGGAGGGATATGGCTACACCTTC	CAISRGEGYGYTF
TRBV9	TRBD2	TRBJ2-7	-	TGTGCCAGCAGCTCCCTACTAACGGGGGGCGAGCAGTACTTC	CASSSLLTGGEQYF
TRBV23-1	-	TRBJ2-2	-	TGCGCCAGCAGTCAATCGTGGAGGAGTTCGGCCGGGGAGCTGTTTTTT	CASSQSWRSSAGELFF
TRBV27	-	TRBJ2-2	-	TGTGCCAGCAACAGGCGTTCCAACACCGGGGAGCTGTTTTTT	CASNRRSNTGELFF
TRBV4-1	-	TRBJ2-7	-	TGCGCCAGCAGCGTCAGGCCTAACTACGAGCAGTACTTC	CASSVRPNYEQYF
TRBV27	-	TRBJ1-4	-	TGTGCCAGCAGCCCGACGGACCCGTCAGAAAAACTGTTTTTT	CASSPTDPSEKLFF
TRBV19	TRBD1	TRBJ1-5	-	TGTGCCAGTCGGGCGGACAGGCGTCAGCCCCAGCATTTT	CASRADRRQPQHF
TRBV7-2	-	TRBJ2-1	-	TGTGCCAGCAGCGACCCCCCAACGGGCAATGAGCAGTTCTTC	CASSDPPTGNEQFF
TRBV30	TRBD2	TRBJ2-3	once	TGTGCCTGGAGTGGTAGCGGGGGGGCCCTTTTGTCGGATACGCAGTATTTT	CAWSGSGGALLSDTQYF
TRBV28	-	TRBJ1-2	-	TGTGCCAGCAGTTTGTCAAATGTTGGCTACACCTTC	CASSLSNVGYTF
TRBV7-2	-	TRBJ2-5	-	TGTGCCAGCAGCTTAACCTTAGAGACCCAGTACTTC	CASSLTLETQYF
TRBV7-2	-	TRBJ1-5	-	TGTGCCAGCAGCCAGGGGACTCCTGGCCAGCCCCAGCATTTT	CASSQGTPGQPQHF
TRBV12-3/TRBV12-4	-	TRBJ1-1	-	TGTGCCAGCAGTCCCAGACCGGGCACTGAAGCTTTCTTT	CASSPRPGTEAFF
TRBV19	-	TRBJ1-5	-	TGTGCCAGTAGTGGATTACAGGGTTTTCAGCCCCAGCATTTT	CASSGLQGFQPQHF
TRBV23-1	TRBD1	TRBJ1-2	-	TGCGCCAGCAGTCAATCCTCTTTTCCGACAGGGTGGAATGGCTACACCTTC	CASSQSSFPTGWNGYTF
TRBV3-1/TRBV3-2	-	TRBJ1-6	-	TGTGCCAGCAGCCAGCCGGACAGCGGATCACCCCTCCACTTT	CASSQPDSGSPLHF
TRBV25-1	-	TRBJ1-4	once	TGTGCCAGCAGTGAATACAGGGGTGCCGAAAAACTGTTTTTT	CASSEYRGAEKLFF
TRBV11-3	-	TRBJ2-7	-	TGTGCCAGCAGCTTAGGACAAGGAAACGAGGACGAGCAGTACTTC	CASSLGQGNEDEQYF
TRBV19	TRBD2	TRBJ2-7	-	TGTGCCAGTACCCCGGGACTACGAACCTACGAGCAGTACTTC	CASTPGLRTYEQYF
TRBV7-9	TRBD2	TRBJ2-1	-	TGTGCCAGTCCCGGGCTAGCGGGGTCGGGCTCCTACAATGAGCAGTTCTTC	CASPGLAGSGSYNEQFF
TRBV5-1	TRBD1	TRBJ2-5	-	TGCGCCAGCAGCTTGAGGGGGACAGGTTCGGAAGAGACCCAGTACTTC	CASSLRGTGSEETQYF
TRBV5-1	TRBD1	TRBJ1-1	-	TGCGCCAGCAGCACGCGGACAGGAGGAACTGAAGCTTTCTTT	CASSTRTGGTEAFF
TRBV19	-	TRBJ2-7	-	TGTGCCAGTAGTATACAAGGGCGGGTCTACGAGCAGTACTTC	CASSIQGRVYEQYF
TRBV7-8	-	TRBJ2-7	-	TGTGCCAGCACCCAGGTGGGCGGACTAAGCTCCTACGAGCAGTACTTC	CASTQVGGLSSYEQYF
TRBV7-3	-	TRBJ2-3	-	TGTGCCAGCAGCTTAAGCCCAGATACGCAGTATTTT	CASSLSPDTQYF